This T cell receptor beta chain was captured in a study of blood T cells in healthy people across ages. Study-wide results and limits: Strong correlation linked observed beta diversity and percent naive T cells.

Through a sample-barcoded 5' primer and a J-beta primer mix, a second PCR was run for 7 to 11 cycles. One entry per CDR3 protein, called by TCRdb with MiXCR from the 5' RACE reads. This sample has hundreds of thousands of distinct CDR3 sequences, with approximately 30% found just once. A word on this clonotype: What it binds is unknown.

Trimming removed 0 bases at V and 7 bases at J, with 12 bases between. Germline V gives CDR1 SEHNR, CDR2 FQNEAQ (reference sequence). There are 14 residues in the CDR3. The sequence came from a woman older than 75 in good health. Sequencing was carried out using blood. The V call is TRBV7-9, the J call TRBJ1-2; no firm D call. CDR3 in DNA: TGTGCCAGCAGCTTAGCGTTGGCAGGAGCTGGCTACACCTTC. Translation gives CASSLALAGAGYTF.